A single sample gave rise to the 4 T cell receptor beta chains below, sequenced in a study of cytomegalovirus exposure and HLA in healthy donors. PCR primers comprised 60 Vbeta and 13 Jbeta primers. Here immunoSEQ multiplex PCR was the method, and the copy in TCRdb shows in-frame clones only, minus some. The sample includes 150,000 to 200,000 clones, about 72% of them seen just once. Sequenced: PBMCs. These receptors came from a human donor in good health.

CDR3 nucleotides: TGTGCCAGTAGTAACCTCGGACAGGGAGTTGGGCACACTGAAGCTTTCTTT. It encodes CASSNLGQGVGHTEAFF. This rearrangement joins TRBV19 to TRBJ1-1; TRBD1 matches 8 bases. The CDR3 covers 17 residues. Per germline, CDR1 LNHDA and CDR2 SQIVND (reference sequence). Trimming cost V 4 bases and J 3 bases; bases outside gene matches: 13.

The chain has TRBV10-2 and TRBJ2-6, with 8 bases that match TRBD1. With V trimmed by 5 bases and J by 2 bases, 5 bases remained unmatched. The CDR3 sequence is 16 residues long. Per the germline V gene, CDR1 is WSHSY and CDR2 is SAAADI. CDR3 coding DNA: TGCGCCAGCAGTCCCCAGGGGGCGCCTGGGGCCAACGTCCTGACTTTC. Translated: CASSPQGAPGANVLTF.

This clone has just a few counts. V gene TRBV2 combines with J gene TRBJ2-7, with TRBD1 matching 9 bases. Germline trimming cut 6 bases from V and 7 bases from J; bases unmatched to any gene: 7. CDR1 and CDR2 from the germline V gene are SNHLY and FYNNEI. This CDR3 has 13 residues. The CDR3 spells CASREQGAPEQYF. CDR3 coding DNA: TGTGCCAGCAGGGAACAGGGGGCGCCTGAGCAGTACTTC.

This clone showed up many times. J is TRBJ2-2 and V is TRBV10-3; D perhaps matches TRBD1 (5 bases). Germline V gives CDR1 ENHRY, CDR2 SYGVKD. The CDR3 is made up of 15 amino acids. V was pared by 0 bases and J by 6 bases, with 11 bases between. For the CDR3, the DNA is TGTGCCATCAGTGAGTCGACGGACACGGCCGGGGAGCTGTTTTTT. As protein: CAISESTDTAGELFF.